Each of the 27 T cell receptor beta chains below was sequenced from the same sample in a study of blood T cell repertoires in COVID-19. The data were produced by immunoSEQ multiplex PCR, yet TCRdb's version contains in-frame clones alone and is incomplete. The sample yields 170,000 or so clones, approximately 88% seen once. The sample consisted of peripheral blood. The receptor set was obtained from an older woman with acute or convalescent COVID-19.

The gene calls are TRBV7-9 and TRBJ2-7; 8 bases align to TRBD1. The V and J ends lost 3 bases and 4 bases, in that order; junction bases with no gene match: 5. The CDR3 is made up of 14 amino acids. CDR1 and CDR2 from the germline V gene are SEHNR and FQNEAQ (reference sequence). The CDR3 sequence is CASSFSDRAYEQYF. CDR3 DNA sequence: TGTGCCAGCAGCTTTTCGGACAGGGCATACGAGCAGTACTTC. The full variable domain, with the rest looked up from reference TRBV7-9 and TRBJ2-7, is DTGVSQNPRHKITKRGQNVTFRCDPISEHNRLYWYRQTLGQGPEFLTYFQNEAQLEKSRLLSDRFSAERPKGSFSTLEIQRTEQGDSAMYLCASSFSDRAYEQYFGPGTRLTVT.

The chain carries TRBV3-1 (or the pseudogene TRBV3-2) and TRBJ1-2, with a tentative D call TRBD1 (6 bases). Germline lookup yields CDR1 LGHDT and CDR2 YNNKEL (reference sequence). The CDR3 totals 15 residues. V was clipped by 4 bases and J by 5 bases, with 17 bases between them. The CDR3 loop reads CASSPFGRTAYGYTF. CDR3 coding DNA: TGTGCCAGCAGCCCCTTCGGACGGACAGCTTATGGCTACACCTTC.

Here the CDR3 DNA reads TGTGCCAGCAGCCTCATAACATCTCAGAGACAGGGCCCAGATACGCAGTATTTT. This codes for CASSLITSQRQGPDTQYF. This rearrangement joins TRBV7-8 to TRBJ2-3; 7 bases fit TRBD1. The CDR3 runs 18 residues. Germline V gene data show CDR1 as SGHVS and CDR2 as FQNEAQ. After removal of 5 bases from V and 4 bases from J, the junction contained 18 bases not matched to a gene. Drawing the rest from reference TRBV7-8 and TRBJ2-3, the complete variable domain is GAGVSQSPRYKVAKRGQDVALRCDPISGHVSLFWYQQALGQGPEFLTYFQNEAQLDKSGLPSDRFFAERPEGSVSTLKIQRTQQEDSAVYLCASSLITSQRQGPDTQYFGPGTRLTVL.

The chain employs TRBV7-9 and TRBJ1-1, with 7 bases fitting TRBD1. J lost 5 bases, V lost 2 bases, and 5 bases had no gene match. The CDR3 consists of 14 residues. CDR1 is SEHNR, CDR2 FQNEAQ, per germline (reference sequence). Here the CDR3 reads CASSLTQGGTEAFF. CDR3 in DNA: TGTGCCAGCAGCTTAACGCAGGGGGGAACTGAAGCTTTCTTT.

The gene calls are TRBV7-2 and TRBJ1-4; D is uncertain. The CDR3 runs to 15 residues. Looked up from germline, CDR1 is SGHTA and CDR2 is FQGNSA. The V gene lost 1 base and the J gene lost 7 bases, with 13 bases spanning the gap. The CDR3 DNA reads TGTGCCAGCAGCTTAGACGCAGGACTCGGTGAAAAACTGTTTTTT. Encoded protein: CASSLDAGLGEKLFF. The whole variable domain, remainder taken from reference TRBV7-2 and TRBJ1-4, is GAGVSQSPSNKVTEKGKDVELRCDPISGHTALYWYRQSLGQGLEFLIYFQGNSAPDKSGLPSDRFSAERTGGSVSTLTIQRTQQEDSAVYLCASSLDAGLGEKLFFGSGTQLSVL.

The chain joins TRBV4-1 to TRBJ1-2, with 8 bases fitting TRBD1. The CDR3 has 17 amino acids. V dropped 1 base and J dropped 4; count of bases not matched to a gene: 11. CDR1 is MGHRA, CDR2 YSYEKL, per germline. The CDR3 DNA reads TGCGCCAGCAGCCAAGTTAGGCAGGGACAGGCTTCCTATGGCTACACCTTC. Its translation: CASSQVRQGQASYGYTF.

The V and J genes are TRBV19 and TRBJ2-3; 13 bases fit TRBD2. The CDR3 loop spans 16 amino acids. Germline loops: CDR1 LNHDA, CDR2 SQIVND (reference sequence). The junction had 5 bases not matched to a gene; V was cut back by 4 bases and J by 4 bases. The CDR3 spells CASSSSGLAGADTQYF. CDR3 nucleotide sequence: TGTGCCAGTAGTAGCAGTGGACTAGCGGGGGCAGATACGCAGTATTTT.

The chain employs TRBV5-4 and TRBJ2-7; 14 bases line up with TRBD2. The CDR3 runs 15 residues. The V and J ends lost 4 bases and 2 bases, in that order; junction bases with no gene match: 2. Germline CDR1 and CDR2: SGHNT and YYREEE (reference sequence). CDR3 residues: CASSRLAGGTYEQYF. The CDR3 DNA reads as TGTGCCAGCAGCAGACTAGCGGGGGGGACCTACGAGCAGTACTTC.

V usage is TRBV11-2 and J usage is TRBJ1-5; 12 bases are a match to TRBD1. This CDR3 region has 17 residues. Germline assignment: CDR1 SGHAT and CDR2 FQNNGV. Losses at the gene ends were 5 bases for V and 1 base for J; bases not matched to a gene: 6. CDR3 sequence: CASSPGQGAWSNQPQHF. CDR3 nucleotides: TGTGCCAGCAGCCCGGGACAGGGGGCATGGAGCAATCAGCCCCAGCATTTT.

This clone was found a few times. The chain carries TRBV14 and TRBJ1-2; D gene uncertain. The V gene's germline CDR1 is SGHDN and CDR2 FVKESK. The CDR3 has 15 amino acids. The V and J ends lost 0 bases and 3 bases respectively, with 11 bases between them. The CDR3 region is CASSQEEGEYYGYTF. The CDR3 nucleotides are TGTGCCAGCAGCCAAGAGGAGGGAGAATACTATGGCTACACCTTC.

This clone has a single count. This CDR3 reads CASKGVKGANQPQHF. The CDR3 region has the DNA TGTGCCAGCAAAGGTGTAAAAGGGGCCAATCAGCCCCAGCATTTT. The genes are TRBV6-5 and TRBJ1-5; the D gene is possibly TRBD1 (5 bases). Germline V CDR1 and CDR2: MNHEY, SVGAGI. V dropped 7 bases and J dropped 3 bases, with 16 bases sitting between them. This CDR3 is built from 15 residues.

The CDR3 region is CASSIASGASYSPLHF. The CDR3 DNA follows: TGTGCCAGTAGTATTGCGTCAGGGGCTTCGTATTCACCCCTCCACTTT. The genes are TRBV19 and TRBJ1-6; D may be TRBD1 (6 bases). CDR3 length: 16 residues. The germline CDR1 and CDR2 sequences are LNHDA and SQIVND (reference sequence). The V gene lost 3 bases and the J gene lost 8 bases, with 17 bases spanning the gap.

Worth noting for this clone: Other DNA sequences in this specimen translate into the identical CDR3. The chain is built from TRBV6-5 and TRBJ1-2, with TRBD1 matching over 7 bases. The CDR3 loop spans 14 amino acids. V shed 0 bases and J 3 bases; nucleotides not matched to a gene: 1. The V gene's germline CDR1 is MNHEY and CDR2 SVGAGI. Here the CDR3 DNA reads TGTGCCAGCAGTTACTCAGACAGGGACTATGGCTACACCTTC. Encoded protein: CASSYSDRDYGYTF.

The rearrangement uses TRBV18 and TRBJ1-3; D is ambiguous. The V gene lost 1 base and the J gene lost 0 bases, with 13 bases spanning the gap. CDR3 length equals 17 residues. Germline V gives CDR1 KGHSH, CDR2 LQKENI. DNA of the CDR3: TGTGCCAGCTCACCACGGGCCGTCCCCGGCTCTGGAAACACCATATATTTT. Translation: CASSPRAVPGSGNTIYF.

The chain has TRBV7-9 and TRBJ1-2, with 12 nucleotides matching TRBD1. In germline, CDR1 is SEHNR, CDR2 FQNEAQ (reference sequence). The junction had 12 bases not matched to a gene; V was cut back by 6 bases and J by 7 bases. The CDR3 runs to 16 residues. The CDR3, as DNA: TGTGCCAGCAGTTATACCGGGACAGGGGGCGCGGGTGGCTACACCTTC. The encoded protein is CASSYTGTGGAGGYTF. Complete variable domain (other parts from reference TRBV7-9 and TRBJ1-2): DTGVSQNPRHKITKRGQNVTFRCDPISEHNRLYWYRQTLGQGPEFLTYFQNEAQLEKSRLLSDRFSAERPKGSFSTLEIQRTEQGDSAMYLCASSYTGTGGAGGYTFGSGTRLTVV.

This chain uses TRBV6-5 with TRBJ1-6; no clear D gene. V was clipped by 2 bases and J by 0 bases, with 8 bases between them. From germline, CDR1 is MNHEY and CDR2 SVGAGI. The CDR3 is made up of 16 amino acids. For the CDR3, the DNA is TGTGCCAGCAGTTACCGGGGTAGCTCCTATAATTCACCCCTCCACTTT. As protein: CASSYRGSSYNSPLHF.

The count of this clone is one. This rearrangement joins TRBV12-3 or TRBV12-4 to TRBJ2-1, with 13 bases that match TRBD2. The V gene end was trimmed by 6 bases and the J gene end by 16 bases; junction bases not matched to a gene: 9. This CDR3 spans 13 amino acids. CDR3 sequence: CASRAGTSGAGFF. CDR3 bases: TGTGCCAGCAGGGCCGGGACTAGCGGGGCCGGCTTCTTC.

This clone was seen more than once but under ten times. CDR3 protein: CASSATGALYEQYF. The CDR3 region has the DNA TGTGCCAGTAGTGCGACAGGGGCCCTGTACGAGCAGTACTTC. The chain carries TRBV19 and TRBJ2-7, with 8 bases identical to TRBD1. CDR1 LNHDA and CDR2 SQIVND come from the germline V gene (reference sequence). With 5 bases clipped from V and 4 bases from J, the junction kept 7 bases outside the gene matches. CDR3 size: 14 residues.

The chain joins TRBV7-2 to TRBJ2-7; 9 bases map to TRBD1. Germline CDR1 and CDR2: SGHTA and FQGNSA. V shed 1 base and J 2 bases; nucleotides not matched to a gene: 3. There are 15 residues in the CDR3. In DNA, the CDR3 is TGTGCCAGCAGCTTAGGACAGGGGGAAGCCTACGAGCAGTACTTC. This encodes CASSLGQGEAYEQYF. Full variable domain (remainder filled in from reference TRBV7-2 and TRBJ2-7): GAGVSQSPSNKVTEKGKDVELRCDPISGHTALYWYRQSLGQGLEFLIYFQGNSAPDKSGLPSDRFSAERTGGSVSTLTIQRTQQEDSAVYLCASSLGQGEAYEQYFGPGTRLTVT.

This clone was recorded only once. The CDR3: CASSQDENGQGAGLHF. For the CDR3, the DNA is TGCGCCAGCAGCCAAGATGAAAATGGACAGGGGGCGGGTCTCCACTTT. The chain carries TRBV4-1 and TRBJ1-6, with 11 bases that match TRBD1. Trimming removed 0 bases from V and 16 bases from J; junction bases left unmatched: 11. The germline CDR1 and CDR2 sequences are MGHRA and YSYEKL. This CDR3 is built from 16 residues.

This rearrangement joins TRBV7-8 to TRBJ1-5; D is ambiguous. Germline V gene lookup returns CDR1 SGHVS and CDR2 FQNEAQ. The V and J ends lost 1 base and 4 bases respectively, with 8 bases between them. This CDR3 spans 14 amino acids. CDR3 in DNA: TGTGCCAGCAGCTTAGTGTTAGTAAATCAGCCCCAGCATTTT. Protein product: CASSLVLVNQPQHF. The variable domain in full, with the rest retrieved from reference TRBV7-8 and TRBJ1-5, is GAGVSQSPRYKVAKRGQDVALRCDPISGHVSLFWYQQALGQGPEFLTYFQNEAQLDKSGLPSDRFFAERPEGSVSTLKIQRTQQEDSAVYLCASSLVLVNQPQHFGDGTRLSIL.

This chain uses TRBV14 with TRBJ2-3; 12 nucleotides agree with TRBD2. The CDR3 covers 17 residues. Looked up from germline, CDR1 is SGHDN and CDR2 is FVKESK. V lost 4 bases, J lost 2 bases, and 7 bases stayed unmatched. CDR3 DNA sequence: TGTGCCAGCAGCCGAGGACTAGCGGGGTCCCTCACAGATACGCAGTATTTT. This encodes CASSRGLAGSLTDTQYF.

The chain couples TRBV27 to TRBJ2-5; 7 positions match TRBD2. CDR3 length: 14 residues. Trimming cost V 1 base and J 10 bases; bases outside gene matches: 9. Germline assignment: CDR1 MNHEY and CDR2 SMNVEV (reference sequence). The chain's CDR3 is CASSLWDSGGDQYF. For the CDR3, the DNA is TGTGCCAGCAGTTTATGGGACTCGGGAGGAGACCAGTACTTC.

The V and J genes are TRBV30 and TRBJ1-5, with D uncertain. Germline V CDR1 and CDR2: GTSNPN, SVGIG (reference sequence). V lost 5 bases and J 0 bases, leaving 11 bases between the germline ends. This CDR3 contains 14 residues. CDR3 nucleotide sequence: TGTGCCTGGGGGCACGACAATAGCAATCAGCCCCAGCATTTT. This codes for CAWGHDNSNQPQHF.

The chain joins TRBV4-1 to TRBJ2-7; the D is unclear. Trimming left V 2 bases short and J 2 bases short, with 13 bases between. The CDR3 has 15 amino acids. The germline V gene has CDR1 MGHRA and CDR2 YSYEKL. The DNA for the CDR3 is TGCGCCAGCAGCCAATTATACGGGTTAACCTACGAGCAGTACTTC. It codes for CASSQLYGLTYEQYF.

In this sample, this clone turned up once. The V and J genes are TRBV7-2 and TRBJ2-3, with 7 nucleotides matching TRBD1. This CDR3 is built from 15 residues. The germline CDR1 and CDR2 sequences are SGHTA and FQGNSA. Trimming at V came to 5 bases and at J to 4 bases, leaving 9 bases not matched to a gene. CDR3 DNA sequence: TGTGCCAGCAGCCGCCTTGGGACAGTAGCAGATACGCAGTATTTT. Translating gives CASSRLGTVADTQYF.

The rearrangement uses TRBV9 and TRBJ2-2; the D is unclear. The CDR3 is 14 amino acids. With 0 bases removed from V and 3 bases from J, the gap between germline ends came to 6 bases. CDR1 SGDLS and CDR2 YYNGEE come from the germline V gene. Here the CDR3 reads CASSVGSDTGELFF. CDR3 DNA: TGTGCCAGCAGCGTAGGTTCGGACACCGGGGAGCTGTTTTTT.